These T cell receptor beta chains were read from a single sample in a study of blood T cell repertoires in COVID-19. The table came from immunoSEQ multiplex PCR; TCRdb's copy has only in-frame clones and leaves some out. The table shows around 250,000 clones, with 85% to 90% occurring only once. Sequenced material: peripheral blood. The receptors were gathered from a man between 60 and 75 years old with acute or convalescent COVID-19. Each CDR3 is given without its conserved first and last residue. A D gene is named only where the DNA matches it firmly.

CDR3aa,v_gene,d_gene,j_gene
ATSRDRGVDGYT,TRBV15,NA,TRBJ1-2
ASSLYGGSPYEQY,TRBV28,TRBD2,TRBJ2-7
ASTPLAGGEF,TRBV28,TRBD2,TRBJ2-1
SARVDREQF,TRBV20-1,NA,TRBJ2-1
ASRSPSNEQF,TRBV6-5,NA,TRBJ2-1
ASSLLAGGYNEQF,TRBV11-2,TRBD2,TRBJ2-1
ASSLSGGIGQETQY,TRBV5-5,TRBD1,TRBJ2-5
ASSFRDRGDTIY,TRBV5-1,TRBD1,TRBJ1-3
ATSRDLSVPYEQY,TRBV15,NA,TRBJ2-7
AWGTRSGLENTGELF,TRBV30,NA,TRBJ2-2
ASSSTSGSYEQY,TRBV5-6,TRBD2,TRBJ2-7
ASSPFREQF,TRBV28,NA,TRBJ2-1
ASSQEAVSNYGYT,TRBV4-3,NA,TRBJ1-2
ASSLSSRQGLWGTEAF,TRBV27,TRBD1,TRBJ1-1
ASSLDGGNTEAF,TRBV27,NA,TRBJ1-1
ATGLPYEQY,TRBV19,NA,TRBJ2-7
ASSLIRGLRGNTGELF,TRBV7-9,TRBD1,TRBJ2-2
SARDFRQF,TRBV20-1,NA,TRBJ2-1
ASSLWAIQETQY,TRBV25-1,NA,TRBJ2-5
ASSFAAASSYEQY,TRBV5-8,NA,TRBJ2-7
ASSLGQGTANVLT,TRBV7-3,TRBD1,TRBJ2-6
ASLGPEETQY,TRBV27,NA,TRBJ2-5
ASSQGVRGRGEQY,TRBV4-1,TRBD1,TRBJ2-7
ASSFNTNTEAF,TRBV7-2,NA,TRBJ1-1
AWSHRPRNQPQH,TRBV30,NA,TRBJ1-5
ASSPGGYQPQH,TRBV3-1/TRBV3-2,TRBD1,TRBJ1-5
AWTQSNQPQH,TRBV30,NA,TRBJ1-5
ASSLEAAGANEKLF,TRBV5-1,NA,TRBJ1-4
ASSEGETMRAF,TRBV2,NA,TRBJ1-1
ASSLRGSSFSYGYT,TRBV11-3,NA,TRBJ1-2
ASSQRL,TRBV23-1,NA,TRBJ2-1
ASSLNSGANTEAF,TRBV7-9,NA,TRBJ1-1
ASSPPGEGNQPQH,TRBV18,NA,TRBJ1-5
ASSLFPGQADNEQF,TRBV27,TRBD1,TRBJ2-1
ASAGGDRVNEQY,TRBV28,NA,TRBJ2-7
ASSLASGMNTEAF,TRBV11-2,NA,TRBJ1-1
ASRNSRGSSYNEQF,TRBV6-6,NA,TRBJ2-1
ASSPTRLAGGTDTQY,TRBV19,TRBD2,TRBJ2-3
ASSHRDRETEAF,TRBV3-1/TRBV3-2,TRBD1,TRBJ1-1
ASRGPDRAYGYT,TRBV28,TRBD1,TRBJ1-2
ASRDSGSDTQY,TRBV12-3/TRBV12-4,TRBD2,TRBJ2-3
ASSQRYRVPTDTQY,TRBV4-3,NA,TRBJ2-3
ASSLMLQGVTQY,TRBV11-3,NA,TRBJ2-5
ASSMGQGANTEAF,TRBV5-1,TRBD1,TRBJ1-1
ASSLVGTGIYGYT,TRBV7-6,TRBD1,TRBJ1-2
ASSQFGQNTGELF,TRBV4-3,NA,TRBJ2-2
AISESAGRGQF,TRBV10-3,NA,TRBJ2-1
ASSTGTLGLEVTGELF,TRBV5-6,TRBD2,TRBJ2-2
ASSQGLSYEQY,TRBV7-8,TRBD2,TRBJ2-7
ASSFRVAEEQY,TRBV5-6,NA,TRBJ2-7
ASSLPGGSYNEQF,TRBV5-4,TRBD1,TRBJ2-1
ACHRSRAASGANVLT,TRBV30,NA,TRBJ2-6
ASSPLGLAGGDGELF,TRBV28,TRBD2,TRBJ2-2
ASSGVPTGELF,TRBV6-5,NA,TRBJ2-2
ASSLKEQGAGEQY,TRBV4-3,TRBD1,TRBJ2-7